This T cell receptor beta chain was captured by sequencing in a study of beta chain features in type 1 diabetes. The wider study: The examined sorted cells totaled some 99 million across samples.

Broader study findings: Shorter TCRB CDR3s, moderately but significantly so, marked every one of the four CD4+ subsets in Type 1 diabetes patients.

Germline lookup yields CDR1 SGHNT and CDR2 YYREEE (reference sequence). The V end lost 4 bases, the J end lost 4 bases, and 12 bases lay between the germline ends. This CDR3 contains 15 residues. This clone was detected a few times. The target antigen is unknown. Expressed TCRB transcripts were sequenced, since all the RNA that had been isolated was reverse transcribed. Generated by immunoSEQ multiplex PCR, the TCRdb table keeps only in-frame clones and is missing some. The data hold under 300,000 clones, with around 21% observed a single time. Central memory, naive, regulatory and stem cell-like memory CD4+ cells were sorted by CD45RO/CCR7/CD25/CD127/CD95/CD27.

This chain uses TRBV5-4 with TRBJ2-6, with D possibly TRBD1 on 5 matching bases. The receptor comes from a woman in her thirties or forties with type 1 diabetes. Source material: naive CD4+ T cells from blood. CDR3 amino acids: CASSPVGPGANVLTF. CDR3 DNA: TGTGCCAGCAGCCCAGTGGGGCCAGGGGCCAACGTCCTGACTTTC.